A single sample gave rise to the 24 T cell receptor beta chains below, sequenced in a study of monozygotic twins with cystic fibrosis. The method was immunoSEQ multiplex PCR; TCRdb's version includes in-frame clones alone and lacks a portion of them. The profile shows approximately 24,000 clones, 96% of them singletons. Sequencing input: blood. The source is a girl aged 2-9 years with cystic fibrosis.

The V gene is TRBV27, the J gene TRBJ2-7; D might be TRBD1 or TRBD2, each matching 5 bases. V lost 0 bases and J 6 bases, leaving 12 bases between the germline ends. This CDR3 region has 14 residues. Germline V gene data show CDR1 as MNHEY and CDR2 as SMNVEV (reference sequence). The CDR3 sequence: CASSLSDFGTEQYF. The CDR3 DNA sequence: TGTGCCAGCAGTTTATCGGACTTTGGGACCGAGCAGTACTTC.

The V and J genes are TRBV21-1 and TRBJ2-1; the D call in the table, TRBD1, was not verified against the DNA. TRBV21-1 is labeled a pseudogene. The CDR3 consists of 18 residues. The CDR3 nucleotides read TGTGCCAGCAGCAAAGAATGCCCCCCTCCCAGCTCCTACAATGAGCAGTTCTTC. Protein: CASSKECPPPSSYNEQFF.

The chain combines TRBV5-4 with TRBJ1-2; 11 positions match TRBD1. CDR3 length equals 15 residues. Trimming took 0 bases from V and 3 from J; bases not matched to a gene: 1. The germline V gene has CDR1 SGHNT and CDR2 YYREEE (reference sequence). The CDR3 sequence: CASSLGDRGDYGYTF. The CDR3 bases are TGTGCCAGCAGCTTGGGGGACAGGGGGGACTATGGCTACACCTTC.

J is TRBJ2-1 and V is TRBV29-1; D is possibly TRBD1 or TRBD2 (5 bases each). The V end was cut by 6 bases, the J end by 5 bases, with 14 bases between. The CDR3 consists of 13 residues. Looked up from germline, CDR1 is SQVTM and CDR2 is ANQGSEA. Here the CDR3 reads CSVARDGHNEQFF. CDR3 coding DNA: TGCAGCGTCGCACGGGACGGACACAATGAGCAGTTCTTC.

The CDR3 DNA reads as TGTGCCAGCAGTGAAGCACTAGCGGGAGGTTGGAATGAGCAGTTCTTC. Encoded protein: CASSEALAGGWNEQFF. This sequence joins TRBV6-1 and TRBJ2-1; TRBD2 matches 12 bases. CDR1 is MNHNS, CDR2 SASEGT, per germline. CDR3 length: 16 amino acids. V gave up 0 bases and J gave up 7 bases; unmatched junction bases: 4.

The chain uses TRBV9 and TRBJ2-1; 9 bases fit TRBD2. The CDR3 is made up of 18 amino acids. Germline trimming cut 0 bases from V and 0 bases from J; bases unmatched to any gene: 7. The germline V gene encodes CDR1 SGDLS and CDR2 YYNGEE. CDR3 nucleotides: TGTGCCAGCAGCGTAGATAAACTAGCGGGTCCCTCCTACAATGAGCAGTTCTTC. It yields the protein CASSVDKLAGPSYNEQFF.

The J gene is TRBJ2-3, the V gene TRBV9; 11 nucleotides match TRBD2. The CDR3 totals 18 residues. The germline V gene has CDR1 SGDLS and CDR2 YYNGEE. Trimming cost V 3 bases and J 1 base; bases outside gene matches: 10. The CDR3 is CASSDPLAGGTGTDTQYF. CDR3 nucleotides: TGTGCCAGCAGCGATCCGCTAGCGGGAGGAACGGGCACAGATACGCAGTATTTT.

The chain employs TRBV19 and TRBJ2-5, with 7 positions matching TRBD2. The CDR3 spans 13 residues. The J segment lost 2 bases and the V segment lost 10 bases, leaving 7 bases of the junction unmatched. The germline V gene encodes CDR1 LNHDA and CDR2 SQIVND (reference sequence). CDR3 in DNA: TGTGCCACTGGGAGGGGAGGACAAGAGACCCAGTACTTC. Translated, it gives CATGRGGQETQYF. The full variable domain, in which reference TRBV19 and TRBJ2-5 provide the parts outside the CDR3, is DGGITQSPKYLFRKEGQNVTLSCEQNLNHDAMYWYRQDPGQGLRLIYYSQIVNDFQKGDIAEGYSVSREKKESFPLTVTSAQKNPTAFYLCATGRGGQETQYFGPGTRLLVL.

The chain combines TRBV4-2 with TRBJ2-2; tentative D call: TRBD1 (6 bases). The CDR3 is 15 amino acids. Per the germline V gene, CDR1 is LGHNA and CDR2 is YNFKEQ. Between the trimmed V and J ends, which lost 4 bases and 6 bases, there was a span of 15 bases. CDR3 sequence: CASSRRWGPSGELFF. The CDR3 bases are TGTGCCAGCAGCCGGAGGTGGGGGCCGTCCGGGGAGCTGTTTTTT.

The chain recombines TRBV13 with TRBJ2-1, with 8 positions matching TRBD2. Unmatched junction bases numbered 9, after V lost 5 bases and J lost 3 bases. The germline V gene encodes CDR1 PRHDT and CDR2 FYEKMQ (reference sequence). The CDR3 spans 16 residues. The CDR3 sequence is CASSPEGSGSYNEQFF. DNA for the CDR3: TGTGCCAGCAGCCCGGAGGGAAGCGGGAGCTACAATGAGCAGTTCTTC.

This sequence joins TRBV2 and TRBJ2-3, with D tentatively TRBD1 or TRBD2 (5 bases each). The V and J ends lost 4 bases and 3 bases respectively, with 14 bases between them. The CDR3 extends over 15 amino acids. The germline V gene has CDR1 SNHLY and CDR2 FYNNEI. The DNA of the CDR3 is TGTGCCAGCAGTGCCCCGAGCTGGGGGACAGATACGCAGTATTTT. Protein: CASSAPSWGTDTQYF.

This chain links TRBV5-5 with TRBJ1-5, with D maybe TRBD1 (6 bases). V was cut by 4 bases and J by 3 bases, with 17 bases left in between. Germline CDR1 and CDR2: SGHKS and YYEKEE (reference sequence). The length of the CDR3 is 16 residues. The CDR3 sequence: CASSPETGPLNQPQHF. CDR3 sequence (DNA): TGTGCCAGCAGCCCGGAGACAGGCCCGCTCAATCAGCCCCAGCATTTT. Full variable domain (rest looked up from reference TRBV5-5 and TRBJ1-5): DAGVTQSPTHLIKTRGQQVTLRCSPISGHKSVSWYQQVLGQGPQFIFQYYEKEERGRGNFPDRFSARQFPNYSSELNVNALLLGDSALYLCASSPETGPLNQPQHFGDGTRLSIL.

V gene TRBV11-2 combines with J gene TRBJ1-1; D unresolved. The germline CDR1 and CDR2 sequences are SGHAT and FQNNGV. V lost 1 base and J lost 2, with 8 bases in between. The CDR3 sequence is 14 residues long. CDR3 protein: CASSLVLTNTEAFF. For the CDR3, the DNA is TGTGCCAGCAGCTTAGTACTAACAAACACTGAAGCTTTCTTT.

This rearrangement joins TRBV29-1 to TRBJ1-3; D not resolved. CDR1 and CDR2 (germline): SQVTM, ANQGSEA. Trimming removed 5 bases at V and 0 bases at J, with 11 bases between. The CDR3 length is 14 residues. The CDR3 loop reads CSVWFESSGNTIYF. The CDR3 DNA follows: TGCAGCGTTTGGTTCGAAAGCTCTGGAAACACCATATATTTT. The full variable domain, rest sourced from reference TRBV29-1 and TRBJ1-3, is SAVISQKPSRDICQRGTSLTIQCQVDSQVTMMFWYRQQPGQSLTLIATANQGSEATYESGFVIDKFPISRPNLTFSTLTVSNMSPEDSSIYLCSVWFESSGNTIYFGEGSWLTVV.

The CDR3 DNA reads as TGCAGCGTTTTAAGGCGTTCGAATGAAGCTTTCTTT. Residues: CSVLRRSNEAFF. V is TRBV29-1 and J is TRBJ1-1; D remains unclear. Germline V CDR1 and CDR2: SQVTM, ANQGSEA. The CDR3 is made up of 12 amino acids. Trimming cost V 5 bases and J 7 bases, with 14 bases left between them.

This chain joins TRBV20-1 and TRBJ2-3; the D is unclear. There are 11 residues in the CDR3. The germline V and J ends were trimmed by 6 bases and 6 bases, with 10 bases remaining between them. Germline lookup yields CDR1 DFQATT and CDR2 SNEGSKA (reference sequence). This CDR3 is CSASSPDTQYF. The CDR3 DNA reads as TGCAGTGCAAGCAGTCCCGATACGCAGTATTTT.

The rearrangement links TRBV28 to TRBJ2-1, with D maybe TRBD2 (5 bases). V lost 8 bases to trimming and J lost 4 bases, with 18 bases between them. Germline V gives CDR1 MDHEN, CDR2 SYDVKM. This CDR3 region has 15 residues. DNA for the CDR3: TGTGCCAGCGGAGACGGGGAGTCAGGATACAATGAGCAGTTCTTC. Translated: CASGDGESGYNEQFF.

The chain joins TRBV7-2 to TRBJ1-1; no reliable D call. This CDR3 region has 11 residues. CDR1 and CDR2 from the germline V gene are SGHTA and FQGNSA. V was clipped by 6 bases and J by 11 bases, with 13 bases between them. The CDR3 nucleotides read TGTGCCAGCAGTTCGGGAACTCGGGCTTTCTTT. This gives the protein CASSSGTRAFF.

This chain joins TRBV19 and TRBJ2-6, with a possible D match to TRBD2 (5 bases). V was pared by 6 bases and J by 4 bases, with 16 bases between. CDR1 and CDR2 (germline): LNHDA, SQIVND (reference sequence). This CDR3 has 16 amino acids. The CDR3 here is CASSPGLFLGANVLTF. As DNA, the CDR3 is TGTGCCAGTAGCCCCGGACTGTTTCTAGGGGCCAACGTCCTGACTTTC.

This clone occurred once. CDR3 loop: CASSSEGEETQYF. The CDR3 DNA sequence: TGTGCCAGCAGCTCAGAGGGAGAAGAGACCCAGTACTTC. The gene calls are TRBV11-2 and TRBJ2-5; D might be TRBD2 (5 bases). This CDR3 is 13 amino acids long. Deletions cut 4 bases from V and 3 bases from J, with 9 bases between. Germline assignment: CDR1 SGHAT and CDR2 FQNNGV. Full variable domain (remainder filled in from reference TRBV11-2 and TRBJ2-5): EAGVAQSPRYKIIEKRQSVAFWCNPISGHATLYWYQQILGQGPKLLIQFQNNGVVDDSQLPKDRFSAERLKGVDSTLKIQPAKLEDSAVYLCASSSEGEETQYFGPGTRLLVL.

The chain carries TRBV10-1 and TRBJ2-5, with 7 nucleotides matching TRBD1. This CDR3 spans 13 amino acids. V lost 5 bases and J lost 5; bases outside the gene matches: 5. From germline, CDR1 is WNHNN and CDR2 SYGVQD (reference sequence). The CDR3 protein is CASSRQGGETQYF. The DNA of the CDR3 is TGCGCCAGCAGTCGACAGGGCGGGGAGACCCAGTACTTC.

The chain joins TRBV15 to TRBJ2-7; D assignment may be TRBD1 or TRBD2 (5 bases each). Germline loops: CDR1 LNHNV, CDR2 YYDKDF (reference sequence). The CDR3 sequence is 14 residues long. The V and J ends lost 3 bases and 7 bases respectively, with 16 bases between them. CDR3 amino acids: CATSSRDRRSEQYF. Written as DNA, the CDR3 is TGTGCCACCAGCAGCCGGGACCGCCGTAGTGAGCAGTACTTC.

The chain links TRBV27 to TRBJ1-3; 10 bases agree with TRBD1. The trim removed 11 bases at V and 4 bases at J, leaving 8 bases unmatched. CDR3 length: 14 residues. CDR1 is MNHEY, CDR2 SMNVEV, per germline (reference sequence). The CDR3 here is CAGYDRGRGNTIYF. CDR3 DNA sequence: TGTGCCGGATACGACAGGGGGCGAGGAAACACCATATATTTT.

The rearrangement joins TRBV27 to TRBJ2-1; 8 nucleotides line up with TRBD2. CDR3 length equals 13 residues. Trimming cost V 3 bases and J 7 bases; bases outside gene matches: 2. The germline gives CDR1 MNHEY, CDR2 SMNVEV (reference sequence). In nucleotides, the CDR3 is TGTGCCAGCAGTTTGGGGACTAGAAATGAGCAGTTCTTC. Protein: CASSLGTRNEQFF.